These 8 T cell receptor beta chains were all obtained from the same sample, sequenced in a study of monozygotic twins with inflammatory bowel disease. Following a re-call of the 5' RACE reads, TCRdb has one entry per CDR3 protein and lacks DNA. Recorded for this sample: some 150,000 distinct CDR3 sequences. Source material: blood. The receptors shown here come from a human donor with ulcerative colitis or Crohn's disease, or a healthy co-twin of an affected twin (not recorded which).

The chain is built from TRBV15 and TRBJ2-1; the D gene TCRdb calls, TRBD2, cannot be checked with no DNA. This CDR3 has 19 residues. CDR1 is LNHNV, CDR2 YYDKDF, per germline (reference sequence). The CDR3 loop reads CATSRGFDGEGGPYNEQFF.

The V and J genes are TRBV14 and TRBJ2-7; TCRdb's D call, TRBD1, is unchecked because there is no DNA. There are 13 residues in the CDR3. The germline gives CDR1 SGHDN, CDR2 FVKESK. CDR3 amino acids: CASGLGGSYEQYF.

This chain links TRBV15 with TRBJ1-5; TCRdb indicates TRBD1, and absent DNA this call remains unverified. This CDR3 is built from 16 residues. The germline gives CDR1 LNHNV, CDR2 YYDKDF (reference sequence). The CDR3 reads CATSITGGYSNQPQHF.

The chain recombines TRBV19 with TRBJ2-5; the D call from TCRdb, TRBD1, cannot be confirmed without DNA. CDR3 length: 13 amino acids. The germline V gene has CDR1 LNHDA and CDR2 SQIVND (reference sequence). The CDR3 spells CASSIRGEETQYF.

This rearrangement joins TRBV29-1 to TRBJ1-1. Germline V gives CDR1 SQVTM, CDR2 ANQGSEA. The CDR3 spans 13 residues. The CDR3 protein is CSVAGRLNTEAFF.

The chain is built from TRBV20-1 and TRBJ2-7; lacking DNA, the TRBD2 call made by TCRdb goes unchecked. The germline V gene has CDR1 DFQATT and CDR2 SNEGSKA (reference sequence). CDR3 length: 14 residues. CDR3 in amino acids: CSVAPLAGTYEQYF.

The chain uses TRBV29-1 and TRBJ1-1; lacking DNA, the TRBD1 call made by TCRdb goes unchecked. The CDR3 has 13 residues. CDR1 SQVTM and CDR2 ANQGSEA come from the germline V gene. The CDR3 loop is CSVVPGKRTEAFF.

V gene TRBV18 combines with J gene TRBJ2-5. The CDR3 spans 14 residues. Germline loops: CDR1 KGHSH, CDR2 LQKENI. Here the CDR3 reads CASSPQGATWDQYF.